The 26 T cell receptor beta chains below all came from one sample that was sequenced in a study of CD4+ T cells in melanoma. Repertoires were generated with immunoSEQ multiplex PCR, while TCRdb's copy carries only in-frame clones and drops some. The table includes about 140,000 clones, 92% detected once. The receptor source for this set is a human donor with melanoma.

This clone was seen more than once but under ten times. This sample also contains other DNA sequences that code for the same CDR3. CDR3 DNA sequence: TGTGCCAGTAGTATAGGTCGGGGTGGGAGGGCAGGAGTGAACACTGAAGCTTTCTTT. This encodes CASSIGRGGRAGVNTEAFF. The chain has TRBV19 and TRBJ1-1; D is ambiguous. This CDR3 has 19 residues. CDR1 is LNHDA, CDR2 SQIVND, per germline (reference sequence). The ends were cut back, 1 base at V and 0 bases at J, with 21 bases in the middle.

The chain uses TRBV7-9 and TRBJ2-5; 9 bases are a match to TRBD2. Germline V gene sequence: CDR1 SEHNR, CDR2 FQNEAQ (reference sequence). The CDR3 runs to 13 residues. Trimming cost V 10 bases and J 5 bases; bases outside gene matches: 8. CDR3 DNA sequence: TGTGCCACCAGGGCCAGCGGGAGGGAGACCCAGTACTTC. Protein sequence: CATRASGRETQYF.

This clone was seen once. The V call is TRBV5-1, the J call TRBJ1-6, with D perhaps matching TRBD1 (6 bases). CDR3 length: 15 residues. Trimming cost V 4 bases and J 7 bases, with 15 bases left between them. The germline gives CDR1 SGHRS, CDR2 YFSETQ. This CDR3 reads CASSLQTGGNSPLHF. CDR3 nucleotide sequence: TGCGCCAGCAGCCTACAGACAGGCGGGAATTCACCCCTCCACTTT.

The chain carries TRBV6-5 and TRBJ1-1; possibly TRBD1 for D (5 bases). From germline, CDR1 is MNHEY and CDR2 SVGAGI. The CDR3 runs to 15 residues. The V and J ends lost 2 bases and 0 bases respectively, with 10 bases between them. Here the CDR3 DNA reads TGTGCCAGCAGTTACCAGACAGCCATGAACACTGAAGCTTTCTTT. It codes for CASSYQTAMNTEAFF.

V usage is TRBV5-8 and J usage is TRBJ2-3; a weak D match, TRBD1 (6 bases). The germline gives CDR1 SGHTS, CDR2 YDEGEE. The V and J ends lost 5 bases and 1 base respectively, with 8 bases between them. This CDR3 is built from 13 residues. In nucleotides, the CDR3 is TGTGCCAGCAGATGGACAGGCACAGATACGCAGTATTTT. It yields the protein CASRWTGTDTQYF.

The CDR3 DNA sequence: TGTGCCAGCAGCCGTCGACAGGGTATGTACGAGCAGTACTTC. Protein: CASSRRQGMYEQYF. This sequence joins TRBV14 and TRBJ2-7; 7 nucleotides line up with TRBD1. The germline V gene has CDR1 SGHDN and CDR2 FVKESK. With 4 bases clipped from V and 4 bases from J, the junction kept 7 bases outside the gene matches. The CDR3 has 14 residues.

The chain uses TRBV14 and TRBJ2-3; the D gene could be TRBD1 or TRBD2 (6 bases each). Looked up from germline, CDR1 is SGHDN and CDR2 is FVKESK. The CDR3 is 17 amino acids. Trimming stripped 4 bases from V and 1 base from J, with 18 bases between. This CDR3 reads CASSPPRRGVRTDTQYF. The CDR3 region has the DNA TGTGCCAGCAGCCCCCCCCGGAGGGGGGTTCGCACAGATACGCAGTATTTT.

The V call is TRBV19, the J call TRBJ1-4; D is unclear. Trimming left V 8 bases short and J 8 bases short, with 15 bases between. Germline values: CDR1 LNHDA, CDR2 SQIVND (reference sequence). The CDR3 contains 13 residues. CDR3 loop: CASGSSIGEKLFF. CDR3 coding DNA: TGTGCCAGTGGGTCCTCCATCGGGGAAAAACTGTTTTTT.

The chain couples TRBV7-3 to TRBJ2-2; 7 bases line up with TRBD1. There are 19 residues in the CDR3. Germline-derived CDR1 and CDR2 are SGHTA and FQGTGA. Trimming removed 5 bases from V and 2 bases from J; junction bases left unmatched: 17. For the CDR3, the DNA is TGTGCCAGCAGCGCCCTCACCCTAGGGACAGCGATAAACACCGGGGAGCTGTTTTTT. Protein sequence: CASSALTLGTAINTGELFF.

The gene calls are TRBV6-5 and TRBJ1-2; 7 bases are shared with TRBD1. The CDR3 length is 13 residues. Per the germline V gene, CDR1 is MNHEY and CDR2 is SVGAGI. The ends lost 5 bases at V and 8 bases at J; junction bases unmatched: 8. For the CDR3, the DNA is TGTGCCAGCAGTCTGACAGGGTATCAGGGCTACACCTTC. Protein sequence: CASSLTGYQGYTF.

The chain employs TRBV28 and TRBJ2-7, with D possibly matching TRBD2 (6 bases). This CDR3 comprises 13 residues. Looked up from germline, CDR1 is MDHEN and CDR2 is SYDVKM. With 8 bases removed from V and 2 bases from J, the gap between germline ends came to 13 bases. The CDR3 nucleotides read TGTGCCAGCGGGAGGTTAGCTCCCTACGAGCAGTACTTC. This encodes CASGRLAPYEQYF. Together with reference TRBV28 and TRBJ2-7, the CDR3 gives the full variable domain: DVKVTQSSRYLVKRTGEKVFLECVQDMDHENMFWYRQDPGLGLRLIYFSYDVKMKEKGDIPEGYSVSREKKERFSLILESASTNQTSMYLCASGRLAPYEQYFGPGTRLTVT.

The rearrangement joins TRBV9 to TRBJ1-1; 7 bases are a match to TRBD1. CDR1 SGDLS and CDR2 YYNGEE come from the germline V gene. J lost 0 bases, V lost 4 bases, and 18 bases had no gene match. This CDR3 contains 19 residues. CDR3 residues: CASSPHPGGGTIMNTEAFF. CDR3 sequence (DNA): TGTGCCAGCAGCCCCCACCCAGGGGGGGGGACGATAATGAACACTGAAGCTTTCTTT. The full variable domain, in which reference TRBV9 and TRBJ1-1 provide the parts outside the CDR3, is DSGVTQTPKHLITATGQRVTLRCSPRSGDLSVYWYQQSLDQGLQFLIQYYNGEERAKGNILERFSAQQFPDLHSELNLSSLELGDSALYFCASSPHPGGGTIMNTEAFFGQGTRLTVV.

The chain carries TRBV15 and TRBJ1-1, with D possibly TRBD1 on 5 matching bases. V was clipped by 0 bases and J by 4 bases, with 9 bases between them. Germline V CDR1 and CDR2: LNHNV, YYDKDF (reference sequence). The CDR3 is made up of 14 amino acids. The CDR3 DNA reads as TGTGCCACCAGCAGAGAGTATGGGGGCACTGAAGCTTTCTTT. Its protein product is CATSREYGGTEAFF.

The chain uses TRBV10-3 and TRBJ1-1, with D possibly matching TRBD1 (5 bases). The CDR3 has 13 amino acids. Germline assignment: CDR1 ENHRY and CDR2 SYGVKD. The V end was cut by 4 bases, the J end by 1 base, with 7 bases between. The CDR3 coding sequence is TGTGCCATCAGTGTGGGGGGGAACACTGAAGCTTTCTTT. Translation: CAISVGGNTEAFF.

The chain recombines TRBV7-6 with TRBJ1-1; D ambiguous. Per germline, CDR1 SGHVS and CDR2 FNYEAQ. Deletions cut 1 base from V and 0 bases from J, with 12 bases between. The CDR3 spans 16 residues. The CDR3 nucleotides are TGTGCCAGCAGCTTAGGTGACGTCAGGTTGAACACTGAAGCTTTCTTT. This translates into CASSLGDVRLNTEAFF.

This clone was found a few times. This CDR3 is CASSQRDSNNSPLHF. DNA of the CDR3: TGTGCCAGTAGTCAGCGGGACTCCAACAATTCACCCCTCCACTTT. The J gene is TRBJ1-6, the V gene TRBV19; D is possibly TRBD1 (5 bases). CDR1 and CDR2 from the germline V gene are LNHDA and SQIVND (reference sequence). This CDR3 has 15 amino acids. Trimming cost V 5 bases and J 7 bases, with 15 bases left between them.

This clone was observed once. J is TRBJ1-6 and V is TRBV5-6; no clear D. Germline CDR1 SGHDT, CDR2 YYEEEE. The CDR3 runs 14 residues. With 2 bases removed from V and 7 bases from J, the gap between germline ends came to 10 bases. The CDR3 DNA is TGTGCCAGCAGCTTAAGAACGGGGAATTCACCCCTCCACTTT. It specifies CASSLRTGNSPLHF.

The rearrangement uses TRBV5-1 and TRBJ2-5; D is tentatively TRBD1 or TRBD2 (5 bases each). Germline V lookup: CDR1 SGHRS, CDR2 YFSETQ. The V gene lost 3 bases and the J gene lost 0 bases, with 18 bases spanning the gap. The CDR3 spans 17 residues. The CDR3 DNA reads TGCGCCAGCAGCTCCGGGACGGCGAACCGGTACCAAGAGACCCAGTACTTC. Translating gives CASSSGTANRYQETQYF.

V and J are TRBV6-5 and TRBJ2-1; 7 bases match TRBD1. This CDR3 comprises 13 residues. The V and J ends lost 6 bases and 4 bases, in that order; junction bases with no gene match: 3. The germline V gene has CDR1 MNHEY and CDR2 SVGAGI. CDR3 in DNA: TGTGCCAGCAGGGGGACAGAGTACAATGAGCAGTTCTTC. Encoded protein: CASRGTEYNEQFF.

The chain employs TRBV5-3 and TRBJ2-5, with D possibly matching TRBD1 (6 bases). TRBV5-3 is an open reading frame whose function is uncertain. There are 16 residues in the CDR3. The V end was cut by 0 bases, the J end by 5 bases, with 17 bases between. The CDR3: CARSLVRAGADETQYF. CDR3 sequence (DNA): TGTGCCAGAAGCTTGGTAAGGGCAGGGGCCGATGAGACCCAGTACTTC.

CDR3 sequence (DNA): TGTGCCAGCAGTTACGATCAGGTTCCGAACAATGAGCAGTTCTTC. Residues: CASSYDQVPNNEQFF. The V gene is TRBV6-5, the J gene TRBJ2-1, with D uncertain. In germline, CDR1 is MNHEY, CDR2 SVGAGI. CDR3 length: 15 residues. With 2 bases removed from V and 5 bases from J, the gap between germline ends came to 13 bases.

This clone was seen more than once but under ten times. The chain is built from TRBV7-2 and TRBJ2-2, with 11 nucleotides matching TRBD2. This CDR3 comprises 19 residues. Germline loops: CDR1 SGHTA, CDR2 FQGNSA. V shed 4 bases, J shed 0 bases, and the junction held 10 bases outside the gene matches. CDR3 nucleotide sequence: TGTGCCAGCAGCTACTTGGCGGTGGGACTAGCGGCGAACACCGGGGAGCTGTTTTTT. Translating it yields CASSYLAVGLAANTGELFF.

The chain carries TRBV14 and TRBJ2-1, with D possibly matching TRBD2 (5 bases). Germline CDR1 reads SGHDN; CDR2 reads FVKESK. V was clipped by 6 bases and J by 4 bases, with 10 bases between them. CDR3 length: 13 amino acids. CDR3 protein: CASSLGEYNEQFF. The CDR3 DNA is TGTGCCAGCAGTCTGGGAGAGTACAATGAGCAGTTCTTC.

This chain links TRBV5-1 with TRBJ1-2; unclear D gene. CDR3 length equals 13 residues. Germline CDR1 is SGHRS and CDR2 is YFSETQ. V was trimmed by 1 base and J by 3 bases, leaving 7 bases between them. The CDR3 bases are TGCGCCAGCAGCTTGCCGGGCGACTATGGCTACACCTTC. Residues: CASSLPGDYGYTF.

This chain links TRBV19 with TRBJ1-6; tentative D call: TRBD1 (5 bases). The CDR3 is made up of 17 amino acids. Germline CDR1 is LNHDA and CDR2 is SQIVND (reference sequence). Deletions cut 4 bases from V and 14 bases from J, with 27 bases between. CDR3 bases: TGTGCCAGTAGTAGGGGGTATCGAGGGCAGGGCCCTCGGGCCCTCCACTTT. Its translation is CASSRGYRGQGPRALHF.

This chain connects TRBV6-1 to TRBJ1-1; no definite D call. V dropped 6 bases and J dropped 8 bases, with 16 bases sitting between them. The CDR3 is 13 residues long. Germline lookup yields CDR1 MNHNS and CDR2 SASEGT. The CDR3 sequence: CASSQQTAGEAFF. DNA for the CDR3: TGTGCCAGCAGCCAACAGACTGCTGGAGAAGCTTTCTTT.